One and the same sample provided the 16 T cell receptor beta chains below, sequenced in a study of shared clonotypes between healthy human individuals. Profiled with immunoSEQ multiplex PCR; TCRdb holds only in-frame clones, not every one. The table has approximately 460,000 clones, roughly three quarters seen once. Source material: PBMCs. These receptors were collected from a woman between 40 and 55 years old in good health. Some clones in this sample may be carry-over from other donors' samples.

The rearrangement links TRBV11-1 to TRBJ2-3; D is uncertain. CDR1 and CDR2 from the germline V gene are SGHAT and FQDESV (reference sequence). The V end lost 3 bases, the J end lost 2 bases, and 6 bases lay between the germline ends. CDR3 length: 13 residues. As DNA, the CDR3 is TGTGCCAGCAGCTTCCAGCCCACAGATACGCAGTATTTT. It translates to CASSFQPTDTQYF.

The gene calls are TRBV15 and TRBJ2-1; 10 nucleotides match TRBD2. Losses at the gene ends were 1 base for V and 3 bases for J; bases not matched to a gene: 0. The CDR3 runs to 15 residues. Germline lookup yields CDR1 LNHNV and CDR2 YYDKDF (reference sequence). CDR3 residues: CATSRGTSGYNEQFF. The CDR3 DNA reads as TGTGCCACCAGCAGAGGGACTAGCGGCTACAATGAGCAGTTCTTC. The variable domain in full, with the rest retrieved from reference TRBV15 and TRBJ2-1, is DAMVIQNPRYQVTQFGKPVTLSCSQTLNHNVMYWYQQKSSQAPKLLFHYYDKDFNNEADTPDNFQSRRPNTSFCFLDIRSPGLGDTAMYLCATSRGTSGYNEQFFGPGTRLTVL.

The chain recombines TRBV5-1 with TRBJ2-7; 10 bases align to TRBD1. V shed 4 bases, J shed 3 bases, and the junction held 7 bases outside the gene matches. Germline CDR1 is SGHRS and CDR2 is YFSETQ. The length of the CDR3 is 15 residues. The CDR3 nucleotides read TGCGCCAGCAGCCAGACAGGGGGCGCCTACTACGAGCAGTACTTC. Its translation: CASSQTGGAYYEQYF. The full variable domain, its missing parts supplied by reference TRBV5-1 and TRBJ2-7, is KAGVTQTPRYLIKTRGQQVTLSCSPISGHRSVSWYQQTPGQGLQFLFEYFSETQRNKGNFPGRFSGRQFSNSRSEMNVSTLELGDSALYLCASSQTGGAYYEQYFGPGTRLTVT.

The chain joins TRBV20-1 to TRBJ2-4; unclear D gene. The V end was cut by 7 bases, the J end by 4 bases, with 5 bases between. Germline-derived CDR1 and CDR2 are DFQATT and SNEGSKA (reference sequence). CDR3 size: 10 residues. The CDR3 protein is CSGTKNIQYF. The CDR3, as DNA: TGCAGTGGTACTAAAAACATTCAGTACTTC.

The V call is TRBV5-1, the J call TRBJ2-7; possibly TRBD1 for D (5 bases). The germline V and J ends were trimmed by 2 bases and 6 bases, with 12 bases remaining between them. This CDR3 comprises 13 residues. CDR1 and CDR2 from the germline V gene are SGHRS and YFSETQ. CDR3 sequence (DNA): TGCGCCAGCAGCTTCACAGGCCCCAGCGAGCAGTACTTC. It yields the protein CASSFTGPSEQYF.

This clone was seen ten or more times. The sample carries other DNA sequences with the same CDR3. The chain employs TRBV28 and TRBJ2-5; 13 positions match TRBD2. Germline V CDR1 and CDR2: MDHEN, SYDVKM. V lost 3 bases to trimming and J lost 5 bases; unmatched junction nucleotides: 3. The CDR3 is 15 residues long. The DNA of the CDR3 is TGTGCCAGCAGTTTCAGACTAGCGGGAGGCGAGACCCAGTACTTC. Its protein product is CASSFRLAGGETQYF.

The chain uses TRBV5-4 and TRBJ2-3; D uncertain. CDR1 is SGHNT, CDR2 YYREEE, per germline (reference sequence). The CDR3 runs to 14 residues. The V end was cut by 1 base, the J end by 2 bases, with 8 bases between. The CDR3 loop reads CASSLTEFTDTQYF. The CDR3 region has the DNA TGTGCCAGCAGCTTGACTGAGTTCACAGATACGCAGTATTTT.

The genes are TRBV6-1 and TRBJ2-5; D is perhaps TRBD1 or TRBD2 (5 bases each). Trimming stripped 6 bases from V and 5 bases from J, with 19 bases between. Germline V gene data show CDR1 as MNHNS and CDR2 as SASEGT. The CDR3 runs 15 residues. The CDR3 bases are TGTGCCAGCAGGGGGGAAGGGGTTCCCTTGGAGACCCAGTACTTC. This translates into CASRGEGVPLETQYF.

The chain joins TRBV11-1 to TRBJ1-2; the match to TRBD1 covers 7 bases. The ends lost 5 bases at V and 3 bases at J; junction bases unmatched: 3. This CDR3 comprises 13 residues. The germline V gene encodes CDR1 SGHAT and CDR2 FQDESV (reference sequence). CDR3 sequence: CASSAGTDYGYTF. CDR3 bases: TGTGCCAGCAGCGCTGGGACAGACTATGGCTACACCTTC.

About this clone: This is likely an artifact of a read error, given a far larger clone one base away. The CDR3 reads CASSAGSSHQPQHF. CDR3 bases: TGCGCCAGCAGCGCCGGCAGTAGCCATCAGCCCCAGCATTTT. V usage is TRBV5-1 and J usage is TRBJ1-5, with unresolved D. Germline V gene sequence: CDR1 SGHRS, CDR2 YFSETQ. The CDR3 is made up of 14 amino acids.

This sequence joins TRBV7-8 and TRBJ2-7; no clear D gene. The CDR3 has 11 amino acids. V gave up 3 bases and J gave up 9 bases, with 9 bases separating them. CDR1 and CDR2 from the germline V gene are SGHVS and FQNEAQ. CDR3 protein: CASSLWGRQYF. CDR3 DNA sequence: TGTGCCAGCAGCTTGTGGGGAAGGCAGTACTTC. Combining the CDR3 with reference TRBV7-8 and TRBJ2-7 gives the whole variable domain GAGVSQSPRYKVAKRGQDVALRCDPISGHVSLFWYQQALGQGPEFLTYFQNEAQLDKSGLPSDRFFAERPEGSVSTLKIQRTQQEDSAVYLCASSLWGRQYFGPGTRLTVT.

Of note for this clone: Additional DNA sequences in this sample encode the identical CDR3. V and J are TRBV28 and TRBJ2-7, with unresolved D. The CDR3 has 11 amino acids. Trimming pared 4 bases from V and 4 bases from J, leaving 5 bases between. Germline CDR1 and CDR2: MDHEN and SYDVKM. The CDR3 spells CASSSRYEQYF. CDR3 in DNA: TGTGCCAGCAGTTCACGTTACGAGCAGTACTTC.

This clone appeared a few times. CDR3 residues: CASSASRATGNTIYF. In DNA form, the CDR3 reads TGTGCCAGCAGCGCCTCCAGGGCAACGGGAAACACCATATATTTT. This chain uses TRBV7-6 with TRBJ1-3; D is perhaps TRBD1 (5 bases). V dropped 5 bases and J dropped 4 bases, with 15 bases sitting between them. This CDR3 contains 15 residues. Per germline, CDR1 SGHVS and CDR2 FNYEAQ.

This clone was seen more than once but under ten times. This rearrangement joins TRBV6-6 to TRBJ1-5; a weak D match, TRBD1 (6 bases). In germline, CDR1 is MNHNY, CDR2 SVGAGI (reference sequence). This CDR3 has 14 residues. Trimming removed 4 bases from V and 7 bases from J, with 14 bases in between. CDR3 amino acids: CASSSTPGVQPQHF. The DNA for the CDR3 is TGTGCCAGCAGTTCCACCCCAGGGGTCCAGCCCCAGCATTTT.

The rearrangement links TRBV14 to TRBJ1-4; possibly TRBD1 for D (6 bases). This CDR3 contains 19 residues. V lost 0 bases and J 0 bases, leaving 17 bases between the germline ends. Germline CDR1 and CDR2: SGHDN and FVKESK. CDR3 residues: CASSQDRTASVATNEKLFF. The DNA of the CDR3 is TGTGCCAGCAGCCAAGATAGGACAGCGTCGGTTGCAACTAATGAAAAACTGTTTTTT.

The rearrangement links TRBV10-2 to TRBJ2-7, with 9 nucleotides matching TRBD2. The V segment lost 0 bases and the J segment 6 bases; nucleotides outside the gene matches: 9. This CDR3 region has 16 residues. Looked up from germline, CDR1 is WSHSY and CDR2 is SAAADI. CDR3 nucleotide sequence: TGCGCCAGCAGTGAGTCTGGATTAGCGGGAGTTGTCGAGCAGTACTTC. Its translation: CASSESGLAGVVEQYF.